This T cell receptor (beta chain) originates from a study of blood T cell repertoires in COVID-19. Study information: Collection of acute and convalescent COVID-19 samples took place in the United States, Italy and Spain. The cDNA or gDNA used as material had been derived from T cells, B-cell-depleted T cells, or PBMCs.

Germline loops: CDR1 MGHRA, CDR2 YSYEKL. V was clipped by 0 bases and J by 0 bases, with 9 bases between them. This CDR3 region has 15 residues. As originally analysed: Researchers report that nucleated cell counts were estimated from reference gene primer amplification. Sequencing used immunoSEQ multiplex PCR; TCRdb keeps in-frame clones, though not all of them. The V and J calls and clone size are taken from that table; D and trimming were inferred from the DNA. The data show 52,000 or so clones, 90% seen once. The rearrangement joins TRBV4-1 to TRBJ2-7; no definite D call. Sequencing used peripheral blood. The receptor was derived from a human donor in a cohort sampled during active COVID-19. This CDR3 reads CASSQEGDPSYEQYF. The CDR3 DNA sequence: TGCGCCAGCAGCCAAGAAGGAGATCCCTCCTACGAGCAGTACTTC.